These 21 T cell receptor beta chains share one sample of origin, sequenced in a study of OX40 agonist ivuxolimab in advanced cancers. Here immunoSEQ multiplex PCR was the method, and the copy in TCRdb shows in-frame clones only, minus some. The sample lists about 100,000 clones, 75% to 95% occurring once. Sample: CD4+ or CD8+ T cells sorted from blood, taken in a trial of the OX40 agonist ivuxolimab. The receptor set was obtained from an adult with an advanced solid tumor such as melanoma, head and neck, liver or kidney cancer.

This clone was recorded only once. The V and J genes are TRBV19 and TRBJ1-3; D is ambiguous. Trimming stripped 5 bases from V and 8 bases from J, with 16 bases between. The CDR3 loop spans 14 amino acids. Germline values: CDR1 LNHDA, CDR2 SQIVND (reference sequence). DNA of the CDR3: TGTGCCAGTAGTCCACCAATGAGGGCTGACACCATATATTTT. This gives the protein CASSPPMRADTIYF.

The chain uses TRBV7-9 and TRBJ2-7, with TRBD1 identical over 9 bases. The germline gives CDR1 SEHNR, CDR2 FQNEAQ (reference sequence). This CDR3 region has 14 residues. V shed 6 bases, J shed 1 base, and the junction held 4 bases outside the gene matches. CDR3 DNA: TGTGCCAGCAGTCGGGGGACAGGGTCCTACGAGCAGTACTTC. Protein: CASSRGTGSYEQYF.

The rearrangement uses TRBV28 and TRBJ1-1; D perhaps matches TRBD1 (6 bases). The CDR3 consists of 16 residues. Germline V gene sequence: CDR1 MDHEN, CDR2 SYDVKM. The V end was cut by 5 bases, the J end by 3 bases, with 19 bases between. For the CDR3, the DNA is TGTGCCAGCAGTCGTGGGACACCCCGCGCAGACACTGAAGCTTTCTTT. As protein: CASSRGTPRADTEAFF.

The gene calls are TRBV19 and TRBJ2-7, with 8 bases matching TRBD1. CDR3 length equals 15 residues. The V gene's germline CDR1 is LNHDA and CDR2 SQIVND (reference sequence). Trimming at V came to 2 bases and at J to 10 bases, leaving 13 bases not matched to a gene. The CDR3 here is CASSITPGGDSKQYF. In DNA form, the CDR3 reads TGTGCCAGTAGTATAACGCCAGGGGGCGATTCGAAACAGTACTTC.

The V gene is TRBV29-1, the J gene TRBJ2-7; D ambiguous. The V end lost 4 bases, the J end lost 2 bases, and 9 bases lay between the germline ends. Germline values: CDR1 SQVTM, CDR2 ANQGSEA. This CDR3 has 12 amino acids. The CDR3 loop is CSVVRAPYEQYF. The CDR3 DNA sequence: TGCAGCGTTGTAAGAGCGCCCTACGAGCAGTACTTC.

The chain's CDR3 is CASSLDSLAIQYF. CDR3 bases: TGTGCCAGCAGTTTAGACTCTTTGGCCATTCAGTACTTC. The V and J genes are TRBV2 and TRBJ2-4; D not resolved. Germline CDR1 reads SNHLY; CDR2 reads FYNNEI. The CDR3 is 13 residues long. Trimming stripped 5 bases from V and 9 bases from J, with 14 bases between.

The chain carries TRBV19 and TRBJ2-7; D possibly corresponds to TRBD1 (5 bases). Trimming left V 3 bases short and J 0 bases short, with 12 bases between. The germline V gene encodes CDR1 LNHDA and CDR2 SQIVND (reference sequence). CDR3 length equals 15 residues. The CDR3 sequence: CASSIGHPNSYEQYF. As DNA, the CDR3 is TGTGCCAGTAGTATTGGACACCCCAACTCCTACGAGCAGTACTTC.

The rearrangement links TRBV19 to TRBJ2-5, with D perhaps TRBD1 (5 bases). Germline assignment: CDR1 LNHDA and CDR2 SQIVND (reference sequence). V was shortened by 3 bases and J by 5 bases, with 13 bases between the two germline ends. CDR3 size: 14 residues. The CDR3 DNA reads TGTGCCAGTAGTATGAAGGGGATCGGGGAGACCCAGTACTTC. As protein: CASSMKGIGETQYF.

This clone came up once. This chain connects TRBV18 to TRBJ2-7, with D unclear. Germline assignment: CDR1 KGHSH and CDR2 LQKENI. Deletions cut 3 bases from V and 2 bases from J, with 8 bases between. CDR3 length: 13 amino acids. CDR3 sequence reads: CASSPQATYEQYF. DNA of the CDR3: TGTGCCAGCTCACCGCAAGCAACCTACGAGCAGTACTTC.

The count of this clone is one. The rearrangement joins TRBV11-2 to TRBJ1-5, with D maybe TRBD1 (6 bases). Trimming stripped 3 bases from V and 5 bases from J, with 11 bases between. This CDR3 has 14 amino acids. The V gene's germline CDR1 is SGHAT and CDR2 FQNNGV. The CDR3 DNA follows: TGTGCCAGCAGCTTCTCGGGGGCGGATCAGCCCCAGCATTTT. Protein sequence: CASSFSGADQPQHF.

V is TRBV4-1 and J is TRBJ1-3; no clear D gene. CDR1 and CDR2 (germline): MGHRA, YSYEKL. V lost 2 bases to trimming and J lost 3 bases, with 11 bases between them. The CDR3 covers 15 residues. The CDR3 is CASSQLGGIGNTIYF. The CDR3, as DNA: TGCGCCAGCAGCCAATTGGGTGGAATTGGAAACACCATATATTTT.

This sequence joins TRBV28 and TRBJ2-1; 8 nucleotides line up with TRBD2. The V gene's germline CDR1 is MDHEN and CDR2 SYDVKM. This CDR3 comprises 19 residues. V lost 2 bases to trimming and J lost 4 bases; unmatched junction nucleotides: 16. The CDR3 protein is CASSLILRLAGAVYNEQFF. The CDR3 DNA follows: TGTGCCAGCAGTTTAATCTTACGGCTAGCGGGCGCGGTATACAATGAGCAGTTCTTC.

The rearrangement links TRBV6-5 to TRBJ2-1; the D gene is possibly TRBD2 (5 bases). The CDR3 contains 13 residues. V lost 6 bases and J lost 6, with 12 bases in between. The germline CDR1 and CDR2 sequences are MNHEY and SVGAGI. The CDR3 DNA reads TGTGCCAGCAGGTTCCTAGGGAGCAATGAGCAGTTCTTC. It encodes CASRFLGSNEQFF.

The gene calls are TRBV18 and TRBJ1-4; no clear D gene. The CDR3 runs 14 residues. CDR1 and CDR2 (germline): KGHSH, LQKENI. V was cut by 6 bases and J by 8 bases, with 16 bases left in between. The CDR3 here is CASSGWREGEKLFF. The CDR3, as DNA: TGTGCCAGCTCGGGATGGAGGGAAGGAGAAAAACTGTTTTTT.

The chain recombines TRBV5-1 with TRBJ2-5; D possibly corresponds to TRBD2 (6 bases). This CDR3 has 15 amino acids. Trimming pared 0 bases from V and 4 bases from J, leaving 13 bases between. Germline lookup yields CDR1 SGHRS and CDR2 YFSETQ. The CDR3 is CASSLVVGSGETQYF. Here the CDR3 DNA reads TGCGCCAGCAGCTTGGTTGTCGGGAGCGGAGAGACCCAGTACTTC. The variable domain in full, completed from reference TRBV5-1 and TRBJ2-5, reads KAGVTQTPRYLIKTRGQQVTLSCSPISGHRSVSWYQQTPGQGLQFLFEYFSETQRNKGNFPGRFSGRQFSNSRSEMNVSTLELGDSALYLCASSLVVGSGETQYFGPGTRLLVL.

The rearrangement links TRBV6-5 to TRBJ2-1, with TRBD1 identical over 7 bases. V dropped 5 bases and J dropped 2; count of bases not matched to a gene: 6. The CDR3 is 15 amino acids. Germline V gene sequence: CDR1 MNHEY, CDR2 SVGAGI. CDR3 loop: CASSPYRGPYNEQFF. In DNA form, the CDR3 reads TGTGCCAGCAGTCCGTACAGGGGCCCCTACAATGAGCAGTTCTTC.

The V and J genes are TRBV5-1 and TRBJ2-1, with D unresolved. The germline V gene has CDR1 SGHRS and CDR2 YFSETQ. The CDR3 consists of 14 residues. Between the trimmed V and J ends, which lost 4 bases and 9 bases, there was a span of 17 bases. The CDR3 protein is CASSKGAATGEQFF. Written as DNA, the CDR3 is TGCGCCAGCAGCAAAGGTGCTGCGACGGGTGAGCAGTTCTTC.

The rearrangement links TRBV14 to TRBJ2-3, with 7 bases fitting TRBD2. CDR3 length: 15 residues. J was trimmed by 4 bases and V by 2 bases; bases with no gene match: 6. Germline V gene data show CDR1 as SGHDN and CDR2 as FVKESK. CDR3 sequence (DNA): TGTGCCAGCAGCCAACTAGCGGCCCGGGCAGATACGCAGTATTTT. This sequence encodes CASSQLAARADTQYF.

This CDR3 reads CASGLVLSSTEYNEQFF. Written as DNA, the CDR3 is TGTGCTAGTGGTTTGGTACTTTCTAGTACGGAGTACAATGAGCAGTTCTTC. This chain uses TRBV12-5 with TRBJ2-1; D gene uncertain. V lost 0 bases, J lost 4 bases, and 16 bases lay in between. The V gene's germline CDR1 is LGHNT and CDR2 FRNRAP. This CDR3 is 17 amino acids long.

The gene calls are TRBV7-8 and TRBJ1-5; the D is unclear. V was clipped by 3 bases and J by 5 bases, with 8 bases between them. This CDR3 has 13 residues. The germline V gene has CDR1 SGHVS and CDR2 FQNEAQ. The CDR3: CASSFDVDQPQHF. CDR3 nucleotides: TGTGCCAGCAGCTTTGACGTAGATCAGCCCCAGCATTTT.

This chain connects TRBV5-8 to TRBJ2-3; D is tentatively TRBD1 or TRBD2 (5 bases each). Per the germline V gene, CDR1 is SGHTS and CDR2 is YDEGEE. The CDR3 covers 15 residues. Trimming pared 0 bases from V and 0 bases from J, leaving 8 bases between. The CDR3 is CASSLVGVSTDTQYF. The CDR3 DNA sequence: TGTGCCAGCAGCTTGGTGGGGGTTAGCACAGATACGCAGTATTTT.